Listed here are 2 T cell receptor beta chains from one sample, sequenced in a study of beta chain features in type 1 diabetes. Study findings and constraints: Significant though moderate, a shortening of TCRB CDR3s appeared in all four CD4+ subsets of Type 1 diabetes patients.

No antigen is known for these receptors. cDNA synthesis used the whole RNA isolate, giving expressed TCRB sequences. The protocol was immunoSEQ multiplex PCR, while the TCRdb copy is restricted to in-frame clones and leaves out a portion. The sample holds roughly 350,000 clones; 8% to 10% are singletons and the top ten take roughly 0.54%. Material for sequencing was central memory CD4+ T cells from blood. The receptors stem from a man aged 30-40 years with type 1 diabetes.

In this sample, this clone turned up a few times. The chain is built from TRBV4-3 and TRBJ2-2; D might be TRBD2 (5 bases). CDR1 is LGHNA, CDR2 YSLEER, per germline. The CDR3 loop spans 15 amino acids. The V gene lost 0 bases and the J gene lost 4 bases, with 9 bases spanning the gap. As DNA, the CDR3 is TGCGCCAGCAGCCAAGACGGGATCTTCACCGGGGAGCTGTTTTTT. Its translation: CASSQDGIFTGELFF.

This clone was seen more than once but under ten times. This chain uses TRBV7-9 with TRBJ1-4; D unclear. Germline-derived CDR1 and CDR2 are SEHNR and FQNEAQ (reference sequence). The CDR3 runs 15 residues. Between the trimmed V and J ends, which lost 2 bases and 4 bases, there was a span of 11 bases. The chain's CDR3 is CASSLNGPGNEKLFF. CDR3 DNA sequence: TGTGCCAGCAGCTTAAACGGTCCTGGTAATGAAAAACTGTTTTTT.